The following is a T cell receptor beta chain sequence with its context. It lacks a known antigen. The input lacks base qualities; no much larger clone sits a single base away. These data are taken from a study of post-analysis software for immune sequencing data (dated by TCRdb to between 2014 and 2017). Regarding the research as a whole: Relapsing-remitting, secondary progressive and progressive-relapsing multiple sclerosis were recorded as disease courses, and subtype annotation was lacking for some patients. Patient repertoires were compared against roughly 11 previously published healthy control repertoires from donors aged about 6 to 27 years. A subset of samples was prepared in parallel using single-end sample barcoding, then pooled and co-amplified after Illumina adapter ligation. The study at large found these results: Strong co-clustering of samples prepared in the same batch was shown by direct clustering with F measure, prompting a batch-effect correction. The control group was slightly older than the multiple sclerosis patient group. Significantly lower normalized Chao1 diversity was found in multiple sclerosis patients than in controls, suggesting substantial peripheral T-cell clonal expansion. Roughly 5 TRBV segments, including TRBV5-6, TRBV5-1 and TRBV20-1, were significantly more frequent in patients than controls.

From the cysteine through the phenylalanine, the CDR3 covers 16 amino acids. Just CDR3 DNA is preserved here, 48 bases in frame from base 1. V is cut by 6 bases and J by 0 bases, and the space between the germline ends is 15 bases. Sequences SEHNR (CDR1) and FQNEAQ (CDR2) are obtained from the germline V gene (reference sequence). The library was prepared using PCR. The sequencer listed for this sample is Illumina HiSeq 2500. To reduce PCR and sequencing biases, unique molecular identifiers were incorporated into the TCR beta cDNA libraries. About 500,000 cDNA molecules were obtained per 1 to 10 million input T cells, so each molecule approximated one T cell. The patient libraries were prepared and sequenced with the same protocol used for the earlier healthy control dataset. Within a given batch, samples were prepared together, multiplexed and sequenced on the same HiSeq lane. The authors' analysis ran thus. Raw barcoded reads were processed with MIGEC, and single-read molecular identifier groups were discarded before consensus assembly and CDR3 extraction. Clonotype tables were post-analysed with VDJtools, and diversity was normalized by down-sampling all datasets to the smallest sample size. In repertoire overlap clustering, CDR3 amino acid sequences, but not nucleotide sequences, were matched to correct batch-related cross-sample contamination. TCRdb reworked the public reads: Q25 trimming with fastp, MiXCR clone assembly, productive beta chains retained. Rows with a matching CDR3 protein are joined into one entry that keeps the most common DNA and genes. The V and J calls and clone size come from TCRdb's table, not from the authors' own analysis. The sample data list 600,000 to 750,000 distinct CDR3 sequences, and 55% to 60% of these were observed just once. Approximately 10% of the sample lies in the top ten.

To demonstrate the VDJtools post-analysis software, the study profiled TCR beta repertoires from the peripheral blood of 13 young patients with multiple sclerosis. The multiple sclerosis patients were children and adolescents between roughly 6 and 15 years of age. This receptor was obtained from a girl aged 2 to 9 with multiple sclerosis. Sequencing was carried out using blood. The rearrangement combines TRBV7-9 with TRBJ2-1; the D gene identity is not certain. The CDR3 here reads CASRGTEQSSYNEQFF. The nucleotide sequence is TGTGCCAGCAGGGGTACCGAGCAGAGCTCCTACAATGAGCAGTTCTTC.